Listed below are T cell receptor beta chains from one sample, sequenced in a study of shared clonotypes between healthy human individuals. Assay: immunoSEQ multiplex PCR; the TCRdb copy retains only in-frame clones and omits some. Counted here are 400,000 to 600,000 clones, about 79% occurring once; the ten biggest clones make up roughly an eighth. The sequenced sample was PBMCs. The receptor source for this set is a woman between 40 and 55 years old in good health. Some clones in this sample may be carry-over from other donors' samples. CDR3s include the opening cysteine and the closing phenylalanine or tryptophan. The order of the fields is CDR3 protein, CDR3 DNA, V gene, J gene, clone size, D gene. A D gene is named only where the DNA matches it firmly. Not every row has a clone size; where given, it reads once, few, many or a size class.

cdr3_aa: CASRGRQGARDEKLFF; cdr3_nt: TGTGCCAGCCGCGGGCGACAGGGGGCACGGGATGAAAAACTGTTTTTT; v_call: TRBV7-9; j_call: TRBJ1-4; clone_size: -; d_call: TRBD1
cdr3_aa: CASSQDLRGLYTGELFF; cdr3_nt: TGCGCCAGCAGCCAAGATCTTAGAGGGTTGTACACCGGGGAGCTGTTTTTT; v_call: TRBV4-1; j_call: TRBJ2-2; clone_size: once; d_call: -
cdr3_aa: CASSQSPWDTTQYF; cdr3_nt: TGTGCCAGCAGCCAGTCGCCATGGGACACTACGCAGTATTTT; v_call: TRBV5-5; j_call: TRBJ2-3; clone_size: -; d_call: -
cdr3_aa: CASGTGTGNYNEQFF; cdr3_nt: TGTGCCAGCGGAACCGGGACAGGGAACTACAATGAGCAGTTCTTC; v_call: TRBV6-1; j_call: TRBJ2-1; clone_size: -; d_call: TRBD1
cdr3_aa: CASSEGTGSYEQYF; cdr3_nt: TGTGCCAGCAGTGAAGGAACAGGGTCCTACGAGCAGTACTTC; v_call: TRBV6-1; j_call: TRBJ2-7; clone_size: -; d_call: -
cdr3_aa: CASSLATGYYGYTF; cdr3_nt: TGTGCCAGCAGCTTAGCTACAGGGTACTATGGCTACACCTTC; v_call: TRBV11-3; j_call: TRBJ1-2; clone_size: -; d_call: -
cdr3_aa: CASSRIPGTSYNEQFF; cdr3_nt: TGCGCCAGCAGCCGGATACCCGGGACTAGCTACAATGAGCAGTTCTTC; v_call: TRBV4-1; j_call: TRBJ2-1; clone_size: -; d_call: TRBD2
cdr3_aa: CATAQDRVNQPQHF; cdr3_nt: TGTGCCACCGCCCAGGACAGGGTAAATCAGCCCCAGCATTTT; v_call: TRBV27; j_call: TRBJ1-5; clone_size: -; d_call: TRBD1
cdr3_aa: CASSGPAGTSHSSSYEQYF; cdr3_nt: TGCGCCAGCAGTGGGCCGGCCGGGACCTCTCATTCTAGCTCCTACGAGCAGTACTTC; v_call: TRBV10-1; j_call: TRBJ2-7; clone_size: -; d_call: -
cdr3_aa: CASSLPQGTEAFF; cdr3_nt: TGTGCCAGCAGCCTGCCGCAGGGCACTGAAGCTTTCTTT; v_call: TRBV7-9; j_call: TRBJ1-1; clone_size: -; d_call: -
cdr3_aa: CASSPLPPTVEAFF; cdr3_nt: TGTGCCAGCTCACCCCTTCCTCCGACAGTCGAGGCTTTCTTT; v_call: TRBV18; j_call: TRBJ1-1; clone_size: -; d_call: -
cdr3_aa: CASSLGGVWDEAFF; cdr3_nt: TGTGCCAGCAGTTTAGGAGGGGTGTGGGATGAAGCTTTCTTT; v_call: TRBV28; j_call: TRBJ1-1; clone_size: -; d_call: -
cdr3_aa: CASSVGTSGIITDTQYF; cdr3_nt: TGTGCCAGCAGCGTAGGGACTAGCGGTATAATCACAGATACGCAGTATTTT; v_call: TRBV9; j_call: TRBJ2-3; clone_size: once; d_call: TRBD2
cdr3_aa: CASSGDHGSNGDEQYF; cdr3_nt: TGCGCCAGCAGTGGCGACCACGGGTCGAACGGCGACGAGCAGTACTTC; v_call: TRBV10-1; j_call: TRBJ2-7; clone_size: -; d_call: -
cdr3_aa: CASSPRRQGADQPQHF; cdr3_nt: TGTGCCAGTAGTCCAAGGAGGCAGGGGGCGGATCAGCCCCAGCATTTT; v_call: TRBV19; j_call: TRBJ1-5; clone_size: -; d_call: TRBD1
cdr3_aa: CASSLTSGSEDTGELFF; cdr3_nt: TGTGCCAGCAGCTTAACTAGCGGGAGTGAGGACACCGGGGAGCTGTTTTTT; v_call: TRBV7-6; j_call: TRBJ2-2; clone_size: -; d_call: TRBD2
cdr3_aa: CASSYRNYGYTF; cdr3_nt: TGTGCCAGCAGTTACCGCAACTATGGCTACACCTTC; v_call: TRBV6-5; j_call: TRBJ1-2; clone_size: -; d_call: -
cdr3_aa: CASSYGRSQPQHF; cdr3_nt: TGTGCCAGCAGTTACGGAAGGTCGCAGCCCCAGCATTTT; v_call: TRBV6-5; j_call: TRBJ1-5; clone_size: -; d_call: -
cdr3_aa: CASSQTGTGPPFMNTEAFF; cdr3_nt: TGTGCCAGCAGCCAAACCGGGACAGGACCTCCCTTTATGAACACTGAAGCTTTCTTT; v_call: TRBV5-4; j_call: TRBJ1-1; clone_size: -; d_call: TRBD1
cdr3_aa: CASSPLGSATNEKLFF; cdr3_nt: TGTGCCAGCAGCCCCCTCGGCAGTGCAACTAATGAAAAACTGTTTTTT; v_call: TRBV7-9; j_call: TRBJ1-4; clone_size: -; d_call: -
cdr3_aa: CAISEGGMATGELFF; cdr3_nt: TGTGCCATCAGTGAAGGCGGGATGGCGACAGGGGAGCTGTTTTTT; v_call: TRBV10-3; j_call: TRBJ2-2; clone_size: few; d_call: -
cdr3_aa: CASSYLPTSGSGALYYEQYF; cdr3_nt: TGCGCCAGCAGCTACCTACCAACTAGCGGGAGTGGTGCCCTCTACTACGAGCAGTACTTC; v_call: TRBV5-1; j_call: TRBJ2-7; clone_size: -; d_call: TRBD2
cdr3_aa: CSVEESQETQYF; cdr3_nt: TGCAGCGTTGAAGAGAGCCAAGAGACCCAGTACTTC; v_call: TRBV29-1; j_call: TRBJ2-5; clone_size: once; d_call: -
cdr3_aa: CASSLAGTQETQYF; cdr3_nt: TGTGCCAGCAGTTTAGCGGGAACACAAGAGACCCAGTACTTC; v_call: TRBV2; j_call: TRBJ2-5; clone_size: -; d_call: TRBD2
cdr3_aa: CASSDRGARGTGELFF; cdr3_nt: TGTGCCAGCAGCGACCGGGGCGCCCGAGGCACCGGGGAGCTGTTTTTT; v_call: TRBV2; j_call: TRBJ2-2; clone_size: few; d_call: -